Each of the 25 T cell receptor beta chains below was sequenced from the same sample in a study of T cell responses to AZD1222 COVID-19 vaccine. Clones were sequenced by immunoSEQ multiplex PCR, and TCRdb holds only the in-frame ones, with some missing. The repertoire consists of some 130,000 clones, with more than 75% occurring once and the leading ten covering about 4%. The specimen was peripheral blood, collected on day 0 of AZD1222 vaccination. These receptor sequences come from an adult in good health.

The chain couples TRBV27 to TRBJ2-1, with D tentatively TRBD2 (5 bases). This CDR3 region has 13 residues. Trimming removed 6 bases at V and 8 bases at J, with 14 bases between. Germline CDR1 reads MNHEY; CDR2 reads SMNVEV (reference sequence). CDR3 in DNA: TGTGCCAGCAGCCTCACTAGTTTCGATGAGCAGTTCTTC. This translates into CASSLTSFDEQFF.

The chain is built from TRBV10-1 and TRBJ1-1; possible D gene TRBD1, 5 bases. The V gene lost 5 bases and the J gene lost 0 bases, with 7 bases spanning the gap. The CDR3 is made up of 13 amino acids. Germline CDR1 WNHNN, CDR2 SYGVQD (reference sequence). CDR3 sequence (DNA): TGCGCCAGCAGTCGACAGATGAACACTGAAGCTTTCTTT. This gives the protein CASSRQMNTEAFF.

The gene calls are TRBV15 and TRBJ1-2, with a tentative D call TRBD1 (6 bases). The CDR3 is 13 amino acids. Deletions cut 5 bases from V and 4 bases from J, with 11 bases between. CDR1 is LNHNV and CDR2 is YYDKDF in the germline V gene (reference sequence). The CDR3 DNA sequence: TGTGCCACCAGCCAGGGGATTGCCTATGGCTACACCTTC. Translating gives CATSQGIAYGYTF.

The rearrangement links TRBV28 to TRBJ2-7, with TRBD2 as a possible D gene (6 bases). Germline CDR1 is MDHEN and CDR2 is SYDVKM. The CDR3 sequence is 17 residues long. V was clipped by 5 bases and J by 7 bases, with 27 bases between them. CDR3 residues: CASSHGGRAPLVVEQYF. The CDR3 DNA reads TGTGCCAGCAGTCACGGGGGACGGGCGCCCCTCGTAGTTGAGCAGTACTTC.

The CDR3 DNA reads as TGCGCCAGCAGCCCTGGACAGGGGGGCAATGAGCAGTTCTTC. Amino acid sequence: CASSPGQGGNEQFF. The genes are TRBV5-1 and TRBJ2-1; 10 bases are shared with TRBD1. The CDR3 consists of 14 residues. Germline values: CDR1 SGHRS, CDR2 YFSETQ. The trim removed 4 bases at V and 6 bases at J, leaving 4 bases unmatched.

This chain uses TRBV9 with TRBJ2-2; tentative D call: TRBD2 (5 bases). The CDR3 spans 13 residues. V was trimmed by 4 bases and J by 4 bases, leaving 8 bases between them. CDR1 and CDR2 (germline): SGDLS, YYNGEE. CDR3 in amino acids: CASSLGLTGELFF. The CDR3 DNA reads TGTGCCAGCAGCCTAGGACTCACCGGGGAGCTGTTTTTT. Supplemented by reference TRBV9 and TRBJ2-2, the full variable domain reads DSGVTQTPKHLITATGQRVTLRCSPRSGDLSVYWYQQSLDQGLQFLIQYYNGEERAKGNILERFSAQQFPDLHSELNLSSLELGDSALYFCASSLGLTGELFFGEGSRLTVL.

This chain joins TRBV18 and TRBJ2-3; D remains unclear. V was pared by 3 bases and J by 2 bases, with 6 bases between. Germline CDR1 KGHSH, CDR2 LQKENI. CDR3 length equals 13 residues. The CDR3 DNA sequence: TGTGCCAGCTCACCTCTGATCACAGATACGCAGTATTTT. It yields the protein CASSPLITDTQYF.

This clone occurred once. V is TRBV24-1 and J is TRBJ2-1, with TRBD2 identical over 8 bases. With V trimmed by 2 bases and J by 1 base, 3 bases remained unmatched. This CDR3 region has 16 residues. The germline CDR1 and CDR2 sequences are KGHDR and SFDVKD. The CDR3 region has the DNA TGTGCCACCAGTGATTCTCTAGCGGGTTCCTACAATGAGCAGTTCTTC. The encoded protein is CATSDSLAGSYNEQFF.

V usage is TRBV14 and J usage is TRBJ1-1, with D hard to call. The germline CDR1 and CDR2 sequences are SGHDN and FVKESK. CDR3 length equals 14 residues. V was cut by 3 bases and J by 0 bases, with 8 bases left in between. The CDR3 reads CASSHINMNTEAFF. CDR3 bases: TGTGCCAGCAGCCATATTAACATGAACACTGAAGCTTTCTTT.

The CDR3 region is CASSLNWDRILGELFF. The CDR3 DNA sequence: TGCGCCAGCAGCTTGAATTGGGACAGAATTCTCGGGGAGCTGTTTTTT. V and J are TRBV5-1 and TRBJ2-2; 7 bases match TRBD1. This CDR3 is built from 16 residues. The ends lost 1 base at V and 7 bases at J; junction bases unmatched: 10. Germline CDR1 is SGHRS and CDR2 is YFSETQ. The variable domain in full, with the rest retrieved from reference TRBV5-1 and TRBJ2-2, is KAGVTQTPRYLIKTRGQQVTLSCSPISGHRSVSWYQQTPGQGLQFLFEYFSETQRNKGNFPGRFSGRQFSNSRSEMNVSTLELGDSALYLCASSLNWDRILGELFFGEGSRLTVL.

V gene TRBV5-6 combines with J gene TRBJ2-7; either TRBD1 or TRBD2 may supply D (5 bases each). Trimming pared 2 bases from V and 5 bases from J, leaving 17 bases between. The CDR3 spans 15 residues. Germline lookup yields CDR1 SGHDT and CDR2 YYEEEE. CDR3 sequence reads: CASSFWGTGPNEQYF. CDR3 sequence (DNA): TGTGCCAGCAGCTTTTGGGGGACGGGTCCTAACGAGCAGTACTTC.

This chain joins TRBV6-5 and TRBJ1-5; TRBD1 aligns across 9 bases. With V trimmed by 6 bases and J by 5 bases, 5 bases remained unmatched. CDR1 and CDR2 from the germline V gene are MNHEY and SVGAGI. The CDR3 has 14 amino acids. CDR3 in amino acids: CASSRDREDQPQHF. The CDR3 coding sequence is TGTGCCAGCAGCCGGGACAGGGAGGATCAGCCCCAGCATTTT.

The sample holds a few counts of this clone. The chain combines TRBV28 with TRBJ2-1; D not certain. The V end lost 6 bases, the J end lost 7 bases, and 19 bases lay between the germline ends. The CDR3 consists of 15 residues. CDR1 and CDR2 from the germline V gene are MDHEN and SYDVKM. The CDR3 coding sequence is TGTGCCAGCAGCCTGCCGACCAGTGAGATAAATGAGCAGTTCTTC. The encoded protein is CASSLPTSEINEQFF.

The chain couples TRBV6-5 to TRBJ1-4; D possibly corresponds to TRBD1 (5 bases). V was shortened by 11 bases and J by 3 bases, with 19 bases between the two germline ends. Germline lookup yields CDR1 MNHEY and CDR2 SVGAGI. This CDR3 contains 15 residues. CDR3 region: CAAVAQGVANEKLFF. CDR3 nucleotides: TGTGCCGCAGTGGCTCAGGGCGTGGCTAATGAAAAACTGTTTTTT.

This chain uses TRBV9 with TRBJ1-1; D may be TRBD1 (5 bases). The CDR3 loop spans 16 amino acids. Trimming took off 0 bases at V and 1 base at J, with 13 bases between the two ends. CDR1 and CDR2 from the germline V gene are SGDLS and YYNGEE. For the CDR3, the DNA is TGTGCCAGCAGCGTAGGGCAGGGTCGAAAGAACACTGAAGCTTTCTTT. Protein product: CASSVGQGRKNTEAFF.

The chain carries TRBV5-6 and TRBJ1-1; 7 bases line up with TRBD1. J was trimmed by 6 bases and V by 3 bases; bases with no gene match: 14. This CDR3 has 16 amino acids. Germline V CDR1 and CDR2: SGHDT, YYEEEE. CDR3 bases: TGTGCCAGCAGCTCCACGGGACAGTCTACAATAGCTGAAGCTTTCTTT. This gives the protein CASSSTGQSTIAEAFF. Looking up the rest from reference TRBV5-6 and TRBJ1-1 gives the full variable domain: DAGVTQSPTHLIKTRGQQVTLRCSPKSGHDTVSWYQQALGQGPQFIFQYYEEEERQRGNFPDRFSGHQFPNYSSELNVNALLLGDSALYLCASSSTGQSTIAEAFFGQGTRLTVV.

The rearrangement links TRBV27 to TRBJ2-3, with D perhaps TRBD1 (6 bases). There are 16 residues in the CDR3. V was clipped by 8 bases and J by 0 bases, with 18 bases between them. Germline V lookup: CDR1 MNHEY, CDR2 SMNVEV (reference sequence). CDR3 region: CASRRRQVSSTDTQYF. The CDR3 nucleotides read TGTGCCAGCCGTCGCCGACAGGTTTCTAGCACAGATACGCAGTATTTT.

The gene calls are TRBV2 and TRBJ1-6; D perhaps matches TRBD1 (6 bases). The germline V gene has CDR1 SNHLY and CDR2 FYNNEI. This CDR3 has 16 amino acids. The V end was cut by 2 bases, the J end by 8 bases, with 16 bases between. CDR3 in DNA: TGTGCCAGCAGTGAAAGGAGGACAGATACCCATTCACCCCTCCACTTT. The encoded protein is CASSERRTDTHSPLHF.

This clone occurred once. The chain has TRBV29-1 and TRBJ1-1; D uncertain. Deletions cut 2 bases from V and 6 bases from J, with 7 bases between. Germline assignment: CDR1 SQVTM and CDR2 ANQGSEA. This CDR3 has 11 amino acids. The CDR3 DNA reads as TGCAGCGTTGAATGGGTTCCTGAAGCTTTCTTT. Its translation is CSVEWVPEAFF.

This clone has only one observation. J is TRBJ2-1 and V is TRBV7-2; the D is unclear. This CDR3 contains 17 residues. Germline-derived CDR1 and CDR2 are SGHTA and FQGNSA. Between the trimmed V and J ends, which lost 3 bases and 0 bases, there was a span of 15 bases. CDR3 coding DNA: TGTGCCAGCAGCTTTTTCCCCCGTAAAAGCTCCTACAATGAGCAGTTCTTC. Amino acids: CASSFFPRKSSYNEQFF.

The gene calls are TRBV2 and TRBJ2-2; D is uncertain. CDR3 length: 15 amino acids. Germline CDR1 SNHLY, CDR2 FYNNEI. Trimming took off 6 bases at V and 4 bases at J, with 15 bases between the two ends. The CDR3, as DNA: TGTGCCAGCAGCCCGACCCTGATGGGCACCGGGGAGCTGTTTTTT. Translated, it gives CASSPTLMGTGELFF.

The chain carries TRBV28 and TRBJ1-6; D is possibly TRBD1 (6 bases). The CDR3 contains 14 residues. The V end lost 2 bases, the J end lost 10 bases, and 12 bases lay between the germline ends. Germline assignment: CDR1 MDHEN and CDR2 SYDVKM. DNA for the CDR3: TGTGCCAGCAGTTTAGTGCACAGGGACTCACCCCTCCACTTT. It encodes CASSLVHRDSPLHF.

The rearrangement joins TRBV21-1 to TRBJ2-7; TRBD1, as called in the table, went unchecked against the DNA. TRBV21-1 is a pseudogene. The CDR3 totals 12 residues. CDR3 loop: CASSKTGYEQYF. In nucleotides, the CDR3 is TGTGCCAGCAGCAAGACAGGGTACGAGCAGTACTTC.

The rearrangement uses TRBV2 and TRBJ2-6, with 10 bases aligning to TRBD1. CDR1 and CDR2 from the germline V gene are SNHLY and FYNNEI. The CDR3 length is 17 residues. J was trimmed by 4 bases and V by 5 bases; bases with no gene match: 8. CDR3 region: CASSWDRGGRGANVLTF. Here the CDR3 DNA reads TGTGCCAGCAGTTGGGACAGGGGAGGTCGGGGGGCCAACGTCCTGACTTTC.

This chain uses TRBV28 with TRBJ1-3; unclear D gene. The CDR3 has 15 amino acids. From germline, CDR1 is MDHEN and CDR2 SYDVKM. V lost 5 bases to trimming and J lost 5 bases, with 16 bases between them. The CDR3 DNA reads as TGTGCCAGCAGTCTTGGACGGCGCGGGAGAAACACCATATATTTT. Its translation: CASSLGRRGRNTIYF. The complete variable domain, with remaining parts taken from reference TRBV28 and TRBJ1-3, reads DVKVTQSSRYLVKRTGEKVFLECVQDMDHENMFWYRQDPGLGLRLIYFSYDVKMKEKGDIPEGYSVSREKKERFSLILESASTNQTSMYLCASSLGRRGRNTIYFGEGSWLTVV.